Presented here are 17 T cell receptor beta chains from one specimen sequenced in a study of blood T cell repertoires in COVID-19. Produced via immunoSEQ multiplex PCR; TCRdb's table is partial and in-frame only. This sample yields 150,000 or so clones, of which roughly four fifths are seen a single time; about an eighth belongs to the top ten. Sequencing was performed on PBMCs or T cells enriched from blood (not recorded which). These receptors were taken from a man in his fifties who had recovered from COVID-19.

The rearrangement links TRBV13 to TRBJ2-6; a weak D match, TRBD1 (6 bases). Germline CDR1 reads PRHDT; CDR2 reads FYEKMQ (reference sequence). The V end lost 4 bases, the J end lost 2 bases, and 21 bases lay between the germline ends. This CDR3 is 19 amino acids long. CDR3 protein: CASSSRQGRGTTGANVLTF. In nucleotides, the CDR3 is TGTGCCAGCAGCTCCCGACAAGGCAGGGGTACTACTGGGGCCAACGTCCTGACTTTC.

The chain couples TRBV6-5 to TRBJ1-2, with D possibly being TRBD1 (5 bases). CDR1 and CDR2 from the germline V gene are MNHEY and SVGAGI. This CDR3 comprises 14 residues. V was shortened by 7 bases and J by 2 bases, with 14 bases between the two germline ends. CDR3 nucleotides: TGTGCCAGCATCACGACAGCAATAAACTATGGCTACACCTTC. Translating gives CASITTAINYGYTF.

This chain joins TRBV20-1 and TRBJ1-2; D is ambiguous. The CDR3 has 11 amino acids. Germline V gene lookup returns CDR1 DFQATT and CDR2 SNEGSKA (reference sequence). V was pared by 4 bases and J by 5 bases, with 8 bases between. CDR3 loop: CSAMAAYGYTF. The CDR3 DNA reads as TGCAGTGCTATGGCGGCATATGGCTACACCTTC.

CDR3 amino acids: CATRQGGKEKLFF. CDR3 nucleotide sequence: TGTGCCACCCGACAGGGAGGAAAGGAAAAACTGTTTTTT. The rearrangement joins TRBV6-5 to TRBJ1-4, with TRBD1 matching 7 bases. V shed 10 bases and J 8 bases; nucleotides not matched to a gene: 10. Germline assignment: CDR1 MNHEY and CDR2 SVGAGI. This CDR3 is built from 13 residues.

The chain joins TRBV24-1 to TRBJ2-1, with 9 bases fitting TRBD2. Losses at the gene ends were 4 bases for V and 4 bases for J; bases not matched to a gene: 10. The germline V gene has CDR1 KGHDR and CDR2 SFDVKD. This CDR3 comprises 17 residues. DNA of the CDR3: TGTGCCACCAGTGACCCCTCGAGCGGGGGGCGGTACAATGAGCAGTTCTTC. Its protein is CATSDPSSGGRYNEQFF.

This clone was observed a single time. V and J are TRBV2 and TRBJ1-5; no clear D. In germline, CDR1 is SNHLY, CDR2 FYNNEI. The CDR3 totals 15 residues. V lost 4 bases to trimming and J lost 2 bases, with 12 bases between them. In nucleotides, the CDR3 is TGTGCCAGCAGTGTCGAGGGTGTGGGCAATCAGCCCCAGCATTTT. It translates to CASSVEGVGNQPQHF.

This clone was seen a few times. The chain couples TRBV7-2 to TRBJ2-3; TRBD1 agrees at 7 bases. The germline CDR1 and CDR2 sequences are SGHTA and FQGNSA. This CDR3 spans 15 amino acids. J was trimmed by 3 bases and V by 6 bases; bases with no gene match: 9. The CDR3 sequence is CASSSWTGQTDTQYF. CDR3 nucleotide sequence: TGTGCCAGCAGTTCTTGGACAGGCCAGACAGATACGCAGTATTTT.

The chain combines TRBV6-5 with TRBJ1-1; D is perhaps TRBD1 (6 bases). Trimming cost V 2 bases and J 5 bases, with 12 bases left between them. The CDR3 covers 14 residues. CDR1 MNHEY and CDR2 SVGAGI come from the germline V gene. The chain's CDR3 is CASSYGGARTEAFF. Here the CDR3 DNA reads TGTGCCAGCAGTTACGGGGGCGCGAGAACTGAAGCTTTCTTT.

This clone was picked up one time. The J gene is TRBJ2-7, the V gene TRBV27; 10 bases are a match to TRBD1. In germline, CDR1 is MNHEY, CDR2 SMNVEV (reference sequence). With 8 bases clipped from V and 2 bases from J, the junction kept 3 bases outside the gene matches. This CDR3 has 13 residues. The CDR3 bases are TGTGCCAGCCGGGACAGGGGAGCCTACGAGCAGTACTTC. Its protein is CASRDRGAYEQYF.

V usage is TRBV3-1 (or the pseudogene TRBV3-2) and J usage is TRBJ2-5, with a weak D call TRBD2 (5 bases). Germline V lookup: CDR1 LGHDT, CDR2 YNNKEL (reference sequence). The length of the CDR3 is 14 residues. V lost 2 bases to trimming and J lost 5 bases, with 12 bases between them. The CDR3 nucleotides read TGTGCCAGCAGCCAACCGGGATCTGAGGAGACCCAGTACTTC. Translating it yields CASSQPGSEETQYF.

The V and J genes are TRBV5-4 and TRBJ2-3, with 7 bases identical to TRBD1. The V gene's germline CDR1 is SGHNT and CDR2 YYREEE (reference sequence). V dropped 4 bases and J dropped 2; count of bases not matched to a gene: 4. The CDR3 contains 14 residues. The CDR3 here is CASSMGQITDTQYF. CDR3 DNA sequence: TGTGCCAGCAGCATGGGACAGATCACAGATACGCAGTATTTT.

The chain joins TRBV3-1 (or the pseudogene TRBV3-2) to TRBJ1-6; D gene uncertain. Looked up from germline, CDR1 is LGHDT and CDR2 is YNNKEL (reference sequence). The V end lost 4 bases, the J end lost 0 bases, and 16 bases lay between the germline ends. The CDR3 contains 18 residues. CDR3 coding DNA: TGTGCCAGCAGCCGGACCTCAGGAGGGAGCTCCTATAATTCACCCCTCCACTTT. Protein sequence: CASSRTSGGSSYNSPLHF.

This CDR3 is CASSRRQMSGSGANVLTF. Written as DNA, the CDR3 is TGTGCCAGCAGCAGACGACAGATGAGTGGATCTGGGGCCAACGTCCTGACTTTC. This sequence joins TRBV11-2 and TRBJ2-6, with D possibly being TRBD1 (5 bases). This CDR3 has 18 residues. The germline V gene has CDR1 SGHAT and CDR2 FQNNGV. With 5 bases removed from V and 1 base from J, the gap between germline ends came to 18 bases.

V is TRBV3-1 (or the pseudogene TRBV3-2) and J is TRBJ2-1, with D perhaps matching TRBD2 (6 bases). The CDR3 contains 11 residues. Per the germline V gene, CDR1 is LGHDT and CDR2 is YNNKEL (reference sequence). V lost 1 base to trimming and J lost 15 bases, with 10 bases between them. CDR3 DNA sequence: TGTGCCAGCAGCCAAGGACTAGAGGTGTTCTTC. Amino acids: CASSQGLEVFF.

V gene TRBV7-2 combines with J gene TRBJ1-2, with D tentatively TRBD1 (6 bases). V was clipped by 3 bases and J by 8 bases, with 19 bases between them. CDR1 and CDR2 from the germline V gene are SGHTA and FQGNSA. The CDR3 covers 15 residues. The CDR3 DNA follows: TGTGCCAGCAGCTTCCGGGGGGGGGCAACAAGAGGCTACACCTTC. This encodes CASSFRGGATRGYTF.

The V call is TRBV28, the J call TRBJ1-6, with D possibly being TRBD1 (5 bases). CDR3 length equals 17 residues. The V gene lost 4 bases and the J gene lost 6 bases, with 19 bases spanning the gap. CDR1 and CDR2 from the germline V gene are MDHEN and SYDVKM. CDR3 nucleotide sequence: TGTGCCAGCAGTTCCCTCGGGGGGGTAAGGTCTAATTCACCCCTCCACTTT. Translation: CASSSLGGVRSNSPLHF.

V usage is TRBV3-1 (or the pseudogene TRBV3-2) and J usage is TRBJ2-3, with TRBD2 matching 13 bases. V dropped 1 base and J dropped 1; count of bases not matched to a gene: 2. This CDR3 comprises 17 residues. Germline V gene lookup returns CDR1 LGHDT and CDR2 YNNKEL (reference sequence). CDR3 amino acids: CASSQVGLAGGTDTQYF. CDR3 bases: TGTGCCAGCAGCCAAGTAGGACTAGCGGGGGGCACAGATACGCAGTATTTT.